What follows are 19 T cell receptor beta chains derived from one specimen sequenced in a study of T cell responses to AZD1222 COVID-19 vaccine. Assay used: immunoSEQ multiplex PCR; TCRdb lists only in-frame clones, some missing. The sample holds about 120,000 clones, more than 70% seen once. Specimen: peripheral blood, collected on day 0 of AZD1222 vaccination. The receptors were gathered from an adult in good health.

DNA of the CDR3: TGTGCCAGCTCACCGAATACAGGGCGGGACGGCTACACCTTC. Residues: CASSPNTGRDGYTF. The chain links TRBV18 to TRBJ1-2; the D gene is possibly TRBD1 (6 bases). Germline-derived CDR1 and CDR2 are KGHSH and LQKENI. With 3 bases removed from V and 8 bases from J, the gap between germline ends came to 16 bases. The CDR3 length is 14 residues.

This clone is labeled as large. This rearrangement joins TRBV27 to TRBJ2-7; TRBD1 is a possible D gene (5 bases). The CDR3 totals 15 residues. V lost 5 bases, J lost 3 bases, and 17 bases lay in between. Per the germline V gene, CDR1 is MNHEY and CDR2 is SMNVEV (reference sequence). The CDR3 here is CASSPYRTGHYEQYF. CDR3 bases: TGTGCCAGCAGTCCCTATCGAACAGGCCACTACGAGCAGTACTTC.

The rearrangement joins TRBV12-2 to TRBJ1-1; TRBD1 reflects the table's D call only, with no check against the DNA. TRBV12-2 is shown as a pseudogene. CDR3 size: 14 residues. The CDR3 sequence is CASRQGWGNTEAFF. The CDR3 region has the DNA TGTGCAAGTCGCCAGGGGTGGGGGAACACTGAAGCTTTCTTT.

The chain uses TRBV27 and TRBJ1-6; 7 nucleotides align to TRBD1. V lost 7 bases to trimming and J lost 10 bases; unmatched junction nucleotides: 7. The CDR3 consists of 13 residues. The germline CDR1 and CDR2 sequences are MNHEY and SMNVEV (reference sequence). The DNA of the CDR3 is TGTGCCAGCACCGGACAGGTGGAGTCACCCCTCCACTTT. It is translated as CASTGQVESPLHF.

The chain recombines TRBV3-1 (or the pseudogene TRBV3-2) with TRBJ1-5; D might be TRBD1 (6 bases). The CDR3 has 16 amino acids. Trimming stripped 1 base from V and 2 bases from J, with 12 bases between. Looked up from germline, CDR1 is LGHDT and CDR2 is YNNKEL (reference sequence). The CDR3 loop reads CASSQGLQGGNQPQHF. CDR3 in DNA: TGTGCCAGCAGCCAAGGTCTACAGGGCGGCAATCAGCCCCAGCATTTT.

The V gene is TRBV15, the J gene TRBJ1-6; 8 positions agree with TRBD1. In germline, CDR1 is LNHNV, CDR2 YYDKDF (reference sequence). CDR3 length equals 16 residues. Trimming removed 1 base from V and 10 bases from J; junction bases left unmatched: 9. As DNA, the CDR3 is TGTGCCACCAGCAGAGGAGAAGGACAGGGCCGGTCACCCCTCCACTTT. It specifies CATSRGEGQGRSPLHF.

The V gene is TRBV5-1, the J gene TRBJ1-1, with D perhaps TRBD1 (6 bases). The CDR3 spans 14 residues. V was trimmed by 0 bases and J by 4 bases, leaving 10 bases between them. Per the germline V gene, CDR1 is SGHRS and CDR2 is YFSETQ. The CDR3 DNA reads TGCGCCAGCAGCTTGGCCGGGGGGCCCACTGAAGCTTTCTTT. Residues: CASSLAGGPTEAFF.

CDR3 residues: CASKLKGARAFF. In nucleotides, the CDR3 is TGCGCCAGCAAACTCAAGGGGGCACGAGCTTTCTTT. The chain employs TRBV10-2 and TRBJ1-1; TRBD1 matches at 7 bases. V gave up 7 bases and J gave up 10 bases; unmatched junction bases: 9. This CDR3 is built from 12 residues. Germline V gene lookup returns CDR1 WSHSY and CDR2 SAAADI.

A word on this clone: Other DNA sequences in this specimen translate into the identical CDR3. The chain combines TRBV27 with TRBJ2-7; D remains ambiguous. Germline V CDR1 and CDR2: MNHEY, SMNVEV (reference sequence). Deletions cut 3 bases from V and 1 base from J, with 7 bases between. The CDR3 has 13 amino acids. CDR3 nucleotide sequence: TGTGCCAGCAGTTTGGATAGTTCCTACGAGCAGTACTTC. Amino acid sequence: CASSLDSSYEQYF.

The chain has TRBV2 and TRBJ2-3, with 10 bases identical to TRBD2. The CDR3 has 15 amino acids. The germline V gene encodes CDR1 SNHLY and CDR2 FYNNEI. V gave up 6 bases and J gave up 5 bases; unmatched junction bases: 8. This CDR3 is CASRDLAGALDTQYF. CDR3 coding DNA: TGTGCCAGCAGGGACCTAGCGGGGGCCCTAGATACGCAGTATTTT. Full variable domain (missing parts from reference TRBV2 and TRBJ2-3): EPEVTQTPSHQVTQMGQEVILRCVPISNHLYFYWYRQILGQKVEFLVSFYNNEISEKSEIFDDQFSVERPDGSNFTLKIRSTKLEDSAMYFCASRDLAGALDTQYFGPGTRLTVL.

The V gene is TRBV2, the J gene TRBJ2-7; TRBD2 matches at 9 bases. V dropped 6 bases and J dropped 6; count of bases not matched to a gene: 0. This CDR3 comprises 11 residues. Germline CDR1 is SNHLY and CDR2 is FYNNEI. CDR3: CASRTSGEQYF. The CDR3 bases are TGTGCCAGCAGGACTAGCGGCGAGCAGTACTTC.

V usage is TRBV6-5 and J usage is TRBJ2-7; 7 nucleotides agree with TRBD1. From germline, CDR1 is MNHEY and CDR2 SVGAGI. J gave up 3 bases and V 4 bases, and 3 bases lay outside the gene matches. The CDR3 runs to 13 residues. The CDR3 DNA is TGTGCCAGCAGTTCCAGGGGGAGCTACGAGCAGTACTTC. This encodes CASSSRGSYEQYF.

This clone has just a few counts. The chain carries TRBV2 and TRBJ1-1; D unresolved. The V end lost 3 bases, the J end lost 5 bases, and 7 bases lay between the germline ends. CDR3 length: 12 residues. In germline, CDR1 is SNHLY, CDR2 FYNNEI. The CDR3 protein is CASSDVRTEAFF. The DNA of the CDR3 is TGTGCCAGCAGTGATGTGAGGACTGAAGCTTTCTTT.

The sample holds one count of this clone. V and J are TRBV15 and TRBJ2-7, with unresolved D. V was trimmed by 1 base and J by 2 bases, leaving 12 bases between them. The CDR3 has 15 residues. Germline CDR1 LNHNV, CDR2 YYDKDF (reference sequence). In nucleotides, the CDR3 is TGTGCCACCAGCAGAGTGCAGACATCTGCCTACGAGCAGTACTTC. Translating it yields CATSRVQTSAYEQYF.

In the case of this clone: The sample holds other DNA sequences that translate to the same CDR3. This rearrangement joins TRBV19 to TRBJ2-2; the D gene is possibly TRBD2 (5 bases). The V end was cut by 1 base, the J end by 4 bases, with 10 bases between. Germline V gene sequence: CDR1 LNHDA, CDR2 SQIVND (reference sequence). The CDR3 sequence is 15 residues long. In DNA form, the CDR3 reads TGTGCCAGTAGTATAGGTACCCGGGGCACCGGGGAGCTGTTTTTT. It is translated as CASSIGTRGTGELFF.

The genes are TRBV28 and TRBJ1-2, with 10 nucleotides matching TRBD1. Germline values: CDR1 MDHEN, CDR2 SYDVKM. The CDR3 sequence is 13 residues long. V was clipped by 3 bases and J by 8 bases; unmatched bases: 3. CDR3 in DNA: TGTGCCAGCAGTTTGACAGGGGGCAAGGGCTACACCTTC. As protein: CASSLTGGKGYTF.

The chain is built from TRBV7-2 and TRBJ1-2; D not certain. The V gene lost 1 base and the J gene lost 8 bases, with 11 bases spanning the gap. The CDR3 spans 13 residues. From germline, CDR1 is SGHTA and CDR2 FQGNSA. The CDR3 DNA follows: TGTGCCAGCAGCTTAGGAATGGCGGGGGGCTACACCTTC. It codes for CASSLGMAGGYTF. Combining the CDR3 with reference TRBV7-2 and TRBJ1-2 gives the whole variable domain GAGVSQSPSNKVTEKGKDVELRCDPISGHTALYWYRQSLGQGLEFLIYFQGNSAPDKSGLPSDRFSAERTGGSVSTLTIQRTQQEDSAVYLCASSLGMAGGYTFGSGTRLTVV.

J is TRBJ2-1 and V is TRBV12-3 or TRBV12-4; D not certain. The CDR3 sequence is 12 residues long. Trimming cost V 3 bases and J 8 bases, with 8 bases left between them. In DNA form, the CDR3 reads TGTGCCAGCAGTTTGGGTATTTATGAGCAGTTCTTC. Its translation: CASSLGIYEQFF.

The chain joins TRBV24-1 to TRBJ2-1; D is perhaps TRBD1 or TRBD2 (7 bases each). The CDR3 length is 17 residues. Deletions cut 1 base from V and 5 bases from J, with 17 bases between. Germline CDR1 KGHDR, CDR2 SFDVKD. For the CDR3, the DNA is TGTGCCACCAGTGATTTCGGGGGCAGGGGGGGACACAATGAGCAGTTCTTC. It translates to CATSDFGGRGGHNEQFF.